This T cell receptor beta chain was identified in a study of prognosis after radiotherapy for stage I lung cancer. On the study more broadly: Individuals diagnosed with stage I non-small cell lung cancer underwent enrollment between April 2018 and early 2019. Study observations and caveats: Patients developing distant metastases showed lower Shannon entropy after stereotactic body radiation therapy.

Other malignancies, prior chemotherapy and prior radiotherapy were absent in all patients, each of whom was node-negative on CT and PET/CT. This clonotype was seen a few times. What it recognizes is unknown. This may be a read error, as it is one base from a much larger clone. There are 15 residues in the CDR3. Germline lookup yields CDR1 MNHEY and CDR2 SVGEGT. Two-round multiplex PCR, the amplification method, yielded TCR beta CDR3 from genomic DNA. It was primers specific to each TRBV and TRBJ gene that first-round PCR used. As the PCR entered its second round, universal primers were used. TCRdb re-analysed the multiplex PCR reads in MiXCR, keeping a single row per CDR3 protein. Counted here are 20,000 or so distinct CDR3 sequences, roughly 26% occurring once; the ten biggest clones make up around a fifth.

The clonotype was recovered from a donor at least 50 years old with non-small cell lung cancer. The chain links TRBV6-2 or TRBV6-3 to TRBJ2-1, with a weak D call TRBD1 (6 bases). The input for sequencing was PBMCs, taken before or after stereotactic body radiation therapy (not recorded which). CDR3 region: CASSSPTGSYNGQFF. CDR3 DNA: TGTGCCAGCAGTTCCCCTACAGGGTCCTACAATGGGCAGTTCTTC.